The entry below describes one T cell receptor beta chain. The antigen remains unidentified. This record belongs to a study of EBV T-cell therapy then PD-1 blockade in nasopharyngeal carcinoma. V shed 1 base and J shed 1 base, with 5 bases lying between them. The CDR3 spans 13 residues. CDR1 and CDR2 from the germline V gene are SNHLY and FYNNEI. The table came from immunoSEQ multiplex PCR; TCRdb's copy has only in-frame clones and leaves some out. Among over 20,000 clones, 80% to 90% were seen once, and the ten largest hold 30% to 35%. The sample's time point: 266 days after commencement of treatment, after nivolumab therapy. Indicated treatment: AdE1-LMPpoly-expanded autologous EBV-specific T-cell therapy followed by anti-PD-1 nivolumab.

The receptor comes from a man aged 35 to 55 with nasopharyngeal carcinoma. The rearrangement joins TRBV2 to TRBJ2-7; D not resolved. The input for sequencing was CD8+ T cells from blood, taken at roughly day 270 from a patient whose treatment included autologous EBV-specific T cells and nivolumab. This chain's CDR3 is CASSEDRSYEQYF. The CDR3 DNA reads TGTGCCAGCAGTGAAGACCGTTCCTACGAGCAGTACTTC.